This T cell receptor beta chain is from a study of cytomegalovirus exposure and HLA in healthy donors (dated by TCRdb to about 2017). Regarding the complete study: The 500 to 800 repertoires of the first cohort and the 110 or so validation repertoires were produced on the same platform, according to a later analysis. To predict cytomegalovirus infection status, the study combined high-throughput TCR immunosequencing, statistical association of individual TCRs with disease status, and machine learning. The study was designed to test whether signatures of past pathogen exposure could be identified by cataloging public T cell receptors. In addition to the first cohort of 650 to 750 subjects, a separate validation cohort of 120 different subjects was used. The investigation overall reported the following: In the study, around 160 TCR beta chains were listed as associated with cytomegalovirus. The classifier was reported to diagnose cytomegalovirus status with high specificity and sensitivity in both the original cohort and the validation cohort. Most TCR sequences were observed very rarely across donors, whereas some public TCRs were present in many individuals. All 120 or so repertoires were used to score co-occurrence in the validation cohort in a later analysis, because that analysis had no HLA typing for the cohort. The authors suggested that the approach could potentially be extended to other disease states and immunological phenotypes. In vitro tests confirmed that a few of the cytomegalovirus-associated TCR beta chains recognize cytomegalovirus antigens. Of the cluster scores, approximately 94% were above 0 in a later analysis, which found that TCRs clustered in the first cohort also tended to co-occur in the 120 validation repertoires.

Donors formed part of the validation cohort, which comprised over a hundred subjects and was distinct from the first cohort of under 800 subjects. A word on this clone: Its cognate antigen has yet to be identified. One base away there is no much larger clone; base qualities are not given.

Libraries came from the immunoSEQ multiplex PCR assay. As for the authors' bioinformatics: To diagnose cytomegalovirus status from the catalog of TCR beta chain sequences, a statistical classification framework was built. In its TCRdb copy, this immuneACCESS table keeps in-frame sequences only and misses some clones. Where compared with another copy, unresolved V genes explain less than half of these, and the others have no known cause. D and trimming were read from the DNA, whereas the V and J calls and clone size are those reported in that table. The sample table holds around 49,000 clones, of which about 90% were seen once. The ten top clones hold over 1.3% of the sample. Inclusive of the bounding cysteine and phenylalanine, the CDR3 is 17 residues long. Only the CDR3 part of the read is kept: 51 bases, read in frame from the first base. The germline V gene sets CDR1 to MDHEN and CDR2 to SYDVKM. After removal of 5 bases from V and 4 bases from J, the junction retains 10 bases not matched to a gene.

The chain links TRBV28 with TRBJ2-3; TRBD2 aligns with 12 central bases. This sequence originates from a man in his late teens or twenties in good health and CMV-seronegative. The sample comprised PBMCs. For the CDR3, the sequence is CASSPLGLAGRADTQYF. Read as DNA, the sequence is TGTGCCAGCAGTCCGCTCGGACTAGCGGGGAGGGCAGATACGCAGTATTTT.